This TCR beta chain was retrieved from a study of CD8 T cells in ankylosing spondylitis. Study conclusions and caveats: Reportedly, disease-linked clones are significantly enriched in ankylosing spondylitis patients' matched synovial fluid.

Using its own MiXCR run on the 5' RACE reads, TCRdb lists one record per CDR3 protein. The top ten clones hold 25% to 40% of a sample with a few hundred thousand distinct CDR3 sequences, 15% to 20% of them seen once. Germline CDR1 is SGHAT and CDR2 is FQNNGV. The CDR3 extends over 18 amino acids. V was pared by 1 base and J by 0 bases, with 9 bases of the junction left unmatched. Comment on this clonotype: Its antigen remains unidentified.

The gene calls are TRBV11-2 and TRBJ2-1, with 7 bases aligning to TRBD2. Sequencing used blood, either unsorted or a sorted T cell fraction (not recorded which). The receptor comes from a male donor with ankylosing spondylitis or in good health (not recorded which). CDR3 DNA: TGTGCCAGCAGCTTAGTAGGGGCTAGCGGCTTCTCCTACAATGAGCAGTTCTTC. Protein product: CASSLVGASGFSYNEQFF.